Listed below are T cell receptor beta chains from one sample, sequenced in a study of blood T cell repertoires in COVID-19. Produced via immunoSEQ multiplex PCR; TCRdb's table is partial and in-frame only. The data contain 180,000 or so clones, roughly four fifths of them singletons. The specimen sequenced was peripheral blood. These receptors were taken from a woman in her thirties or forties with COVID-19, enrolled during active disease. Both conserved end residues are part of each CDR3. D genes are given only for firm matches. Expanded clones are given a class, and other clones once, few, many or no size at all.

j_gene: TRBJ1-1; len: 12; abundance: few; v_gene: TRBV20-1; d_gene: NA; CDR3aa: CSASGSETEAFF; CDR3nt: TGCAGTGCTAGTGGAAGTGAGACTGAAGCTTTCTTT
j_gene: TRBJ2-1; len: 13; abundance: NA; v_gene: TRBV6-4; d_gene: NA; CDR3aa: CASHRELPDEQFF; CDR3nt: TGTGCCAGCCACCGGGAGCTTCCAGATGAGCAGTTCTTC
j_gene: TRBJ1-3; len: 15; abundance: few; v_gene: TRBV6-6; d_gene: NA; CDR3aa: CASRDPREAGNTIYF; CDR3nt: TGTGCCAGCAGGGATCCGAGGGAGGCTGGAAACACCATATATTTT
j_gene: TRBJ1-4; len: 13; abundance: NA; v_gene: TRBV6-5; d_gene: TRBD1; CDR3aa: CASRTGSYEKLFF; CDR3nt: TGTGCCAGCAGGACAGGGTCCTATGAAAAACTGTTTTTT
j_gene: TRBJ1-3; len: 14; abundance: NA; v_gene: TRBV19; d_gene: NA; CDR3aa: CASSKPGSGNTIYF; CDR3nt: TGTGCCAGTAGTAAGCCGGGCTCTGGAAACACCATATATTTT
j_gene: TRBJ2-2; len: 17; abundance: NA; v_gene: TRBV27; d_gene: TRBD2; CDR3aa: CASMGLAGGQNTGELFF; CDR3nt: TGTGCCAGCATGGGACTAGCGGGGGGGCAGAACACCGGGGAGCTGTTTTTT
j_gene: TRBJ2-3; len: 14; abundance: NA; v_gene: TRBV4-1; d_gene: NA; CDR3aa: CASSQGTLYYQLYF; CDR3nt: TGCGCCAGCAGCCAAGGAACCCTTTACTACCAGCTGTATTTT
j_gene: TRBJ1-6; len: 17; abundance: NA; v_gene: TRBV23-1; d_gene: NA; CDR3aa: CASSQSPLRPGNSPLHF; CDR3nt: TGCGCCAGCAGTCAATCCCCTCTCCGGCCCGGGAATTCACCCCTCCACTTT
j_gene: TRBJ2-2; len: 11; abundance: once; v_gene: TRBV30; d_gene: NA; CDR3aa: CAWGRAGELFF; CDR3nt: TGTGCCTGGGGGCGAGCCGGGGAGCTGTTTTTT
j_gene: TRBJ2-5; len: 13; abundance: once; v_gene: TRBV5-1; d_gene: NA; CDR3aa: CASSSNYKETQYF; CDR3nt: TGCGCCAGCAGCTCCAACTACAAAGAGACCCAGTACTTC
j_gene: TRBJ1-5; len: 15; abundance: few; v_gene: TRBV4-1; d_gene: NA; CDR3aa: CASSQGQGLREPQHF; CDR3nt: TGCGCCAGCAGCCAAGGGCAGGGTTTAAGGGAGCCCCAGCATTTT
j_gene: TRBJ2-5; len: 16; abundance: NA; v_gene: TRBV3-1/TRBV3-2; d_gene: TRBD2; CDR3aa: CASSQVGRGPQETQYF; CDR3nt: TGTGCCAGCAGCCAAGTAGGGAGGGGCCCCCAAGAGACCCAGTACTTC
j_gene: TRBJ2-7; len: 11; abundance: NA; v_gene: TRBV12-3/TRBV12-4; d_gene: NA; CDR3aa: CASTNSYEQYF; CDR3nt: TGTGCCAGCACCAATAGCTACGAGCAGTACTTC
j_gene: TRBJ1-2; len: 11; abundance: NA; v_gene: TRBV2; d_gene: NA; CDR3aa: CASSELESQFF; CDR3nt: TGTGCCAGCAGTGAACTGGAGTCCCAGTTTTTC
j_gene: TRBJ1-1; len: 17; abundance: NA; v_gene: TRBV30; d_gene: NA; CDR3aa: CAWSRGGAPRMNTEAFF; CDR3nt: TGTGCCTGGAGTCGAGGGGGGGCGCCAAGGATGAACACTGAAGCTTTCTTT
j_gene: TRBJ2-1; len: 15; abundance: NA; v_gene: TRBV29-1; d_gene: TRBD2; CDR3aa: CSVETSGGGPNEQFF; CDR3nt: TGCAGCGTTGAAACTAGCGGAGGGGGTCCAAATGAGCAGTTCTTC
j_gene: TRBJ2-2; len: 19; abundance: NA; v_gene: TRBV7-3; d_gene: TRBD2; CDR3aa: CASRPTGTSTIKNTGELFF; CDR3nt: TGTGCCAGCAGACCCACCGGGACTAGCACAATAAAGAACACCGGGGAGCTGTTTTTT
j_gene: TRBJ1-5; len: 22; abundance: NA; v_gene: TRBV28; d_gene: NA; CDR3aa: CASSRGGLGSRVVAQINQPQHF; CDR3nt: TGTGCCAGCAGTCGGGGGGGTTTGGGGTCCCGGGTGGTGGCACAAATAAATCAGCCCCAGCATTTT
j_gene: TRBJ2-3; len: 14; abundance: NA; v_gene: TRBV15; d_gene: NA; CDR3aa: CATLPGGSTDTQYF; CDR3nt: TGTGCCACCCTTCCCGGCGGGAGCACAGATACGCAGTATTTT
j_gene: TRBJ2-7; len: 12; abundance: NA; v_gene: TRBV28; d_gene: NA; CDR3aa: CASSLLSREQYF; CDR3nt: TGTGCCAGCAGTCTACTTAGTCGCGAGCAGTACTTC
j_gene: TRBJ2-1; len: 12; abundance: NA; v_gene: TRBV7-2; d_gene: TRBD1; CDR3aa: CASSRTGNEQFF; CDR3nt: TGTGCCAGCAGCCGGACAGGCAATGAGCAGTTCTTC
j_gene: TRBJ2-3; len: 16; abundance: NA; v_gene: TRBV4-1; d_gene: TRBD2; CDR3aa: CASSNRERGGSDTQYF; CDR3nt: TGCGCCAGCAGCAATCGAGAGCGGGGGGGATCAGATACGCAGTATTTT
j_gene: TRBJ2-1; len: 16; abundance: NA; v_gene: TRBV19; d_gene: TRBD1; CDR3aa: CASSTLPGTGRNEQFF; CDR3nt: TGTGCCAGTAGTACCCTTCCCGGGACAGGGCGCAATGAGCAGTTCTTC
j_gene: TRBJ2-1; len: 14; abundance: NA; v_gene: TRBV11-3; d_gene: NA; CDR3aa: CASSLDRRGGEQFF; CDR3nt: TGTGCCAGCAGCTTAGATCGGAGGGGAGGTGAGCAGTTCTTC
j_gene: TRBJ2-2; len: 17; abundance: NA; v_gene: TRBV27; d_gene: NA; CDR3aa: CASSLSGSYFHTGELFF; CDR3nt: TGTGCCAGCAGTTTATCAGGGAGTTACTTCCACACCGGGGAGCTGTTTTTT
j_gene: TRBJ1-1; len: 14; abundance: NA; v_gene: TRBV10-3; d_gene: NA; CDR3aa: CAISPRAERAEAFF; CDR3nt: TGTGCCATCAGTCCCAGGGCCGAACGCGCTGAAGCTTTCTTT
j_gene: TRBJ1-5; len: 16; abundance: NA; v_gene: TRBV4-1; d_gene: TRBD1; CDR3aa: CASSRPGQGINQPQHF; CDR3nt: TGCGCCAGCAGCCGGCCGGGACAGGGGATCAATCAGCCCCAGCATTTT
j_gene: TRBJ2-6; len: 15; abundance: NA; v_gene: TRBV7-9; d_gene: NA; CDR3aa: CASSFPVSGANVLTF; CDR3nt: TGTGCCAGCAGCTTTCCAGTCTCTGGGGCCAACGTCCTGACTTTC
j_gene: TRBJ2-1; len: 17; abundance: NA; v_gene: TRBV2; d_gene: TRBD1; CDR3aa: CASSGLDRSSSYNEQFF; CDR3nt: TGTGCCAGCAGTGGATTGGACAGGTCGAGCTCCTACAATGAGCAGTTCTTC
j_gene: TRBJ2-3; len: 17; abundance: NA; v_gene: TRBV11-3; d_gene: TRBD1; CDR3aa: CASSPFRQGEGTDTQYF; CDR3nt: TGTGCCAGCAGCCCCTTCAGGCAGGGGGAAGGCACAGATACGCAGTATTTT
j_gene: TRBJ1-4; len: 12; abundance: NA; v_gene: TRBV7-3; d_gene: NA; CDR3aa: CASTLSNEKLFF; CDR3nt: TGTGCCAGCACACTTTCTAATGAAAAACTGTTTTTT
j_gene: TRBJ2-5; len: 14; abundance: NA; v_gene: TRBV7-3; d_gene: TRBD1; CDR3aa: CASSSTGGGETQYF; CDR3nt: TGTGCCAGCAGCTCTACAGGGGGAGGAGAGACCCAGTACTTC
j_gene: TRBJ2-6; len: 17; abundance: few; v_gene: TRBV4-1; d_gene: NA; CDR3aa: CASSQDDFSSGANVLTF; CDR3nt: TGCGCCAGCAGCCAAGACGACTTTAGCTCTGGGGCCAACGTCCTGACTTTC
j_gene: TRBJ2-2; len: 15; abundance: NA; v_gene: TRBV27; d_gene: TRBD1; CDR3aa: CASREGQGKTGELFF; CDR3nt: TGTGCCAGCAGGGAGGGACAGGGAAAAACCGGGGAGCTGTTTTTT
j_gene: TRBJ1-2; len: 17; abundance: many; v_gene: TRBV7-2; d_gene: TRBD1; CDR3aa: CASSLGRTGGPNYGYTF; CDR3nt: TGTGCCAGCAGCTTAGGGAGGACAGGAGGACCTAACTATGGCTACACCTTC
j_gene: TRBJ2-1; len: 16; abundance: NA; v_gene: TRBV7-9; d_gene: NA; CDR3aa: CASSLGAGSSYNEQFF; CDR3nt: TGTGCCAGCAGCCTGGGGGCCGGAAGCTCCTACAATGAGCAGTTCTTC
j_gene: TRBJ2-4; len: 15; abundance: NA; v_gene: TRBV19; d_gene: TRBD2; CDR3aa: CASSIWGGGLNIQYF; CDR3nt: TGTGCCAGTAGTATTTGGGGCGGGGGATTAAACATTCAGTACTTC
j_gene: TRBJ1-1; len: 13; abundance: many; v_gene: TRBV7-3; d_gene: NA; CDR3aa: CASSPQPNTEAFF; CDR3nt: TGTGCCAGCAGCCCACAACCGAACACTGAAGCTTTCTTT
j_gene: TRBJ2-7; len: 11; abundance: NA; v_gene: TRBV4-2; d_gene: NA; CDR3aa: CASSQDNEQYF; CDR3nt: TGTGCCAGCAGCCAAGATAACGAGCAGTACTTC
j_gene: TRBJ2-2; len: 12; abundance: once; v_gene: TRBV18; d_gene: NA; CDR3aa: CASSAGTGELFF; CDR3nt: TGTGCCAGCTCGGCCGGGACCGGGGAGCTGTTTTTT
j_gene: TRBJ2-7; len: 12; abundance: NA; v_gene: TRBV28; d_gene: NA; CDR3aa: CASSANARVENF; CDR3nt: TGTGCCAGCAGCGCCAATGCCAGGGTAGAAAACTTC
j_gene: TRBJ1-5; len: 13; abundance: many; v_gene: TRBV7-2; d_gene: NA; CDR3aa: CASSRSGNQPQHF; CDR3nt: TGTGCCAGCAGCCGGTCTGGCAATCAGCCCCAGCATTTT
j_gene: TRBJ1-5; len: 19; abundance: NA; v_gene: TRBV19; d_gene: TRBD1; CDR3aa: CASSSGQGLIFLSNQPQHF; CDR3nt: TGTGCCAGTAGTAGCGGACAGGGATTGATCTTCTTAAGCAATCAGCCCCAGCATTTT
j_gene: TRBJ1-4; len: 15; abundance: once; v_gene: TRBV5-4; d_gene: TRBD1; CDR3aa: CASSTNRGLNEKLFF; CDR3nt: TGTGCCAGCAGCACCAACAGGGGCTTGAATGAAAAACTGTTTTTT
j_gene: TRBJ1-4; len: 14; abundance: NA; v_gene: TRBV19; d_gene: NA; CDR3aa: CASSYLATNEKLFF; CDR3nt: TGTGCCAGTAGCTACTTGGCAACTAATGAAAAACTGTTTTTT
j_gene: TRBJ1-1; len: 14; abundance: NA; v_gene: TRBV5-5; d_gene: TRBD1; CDR3aa: CASSLVDRGLEAFF; CDR3nt: TGTGCCAGCAGCTTGGTGGACAGGGGGCTTGAAGCTTTCTTT
j_gene: TRBJ2-3; len: 15; abundance: NA; v_gene: TRBV5-1; d_gene: NA; CDR3aa: CASSLGGRATDTQYF; CDR3nt: TGCGCCAGCAGCTTGGGTGGGCGCGCCACAGATACGCAGTATTTT
j_gene: TRBJ2-4; len: 16; abundance: NA; v_gene: TRBV10-2; d_gene: TRBD2; CDR3aa: CASSDGGRVIKNIQYF; CDR3nt: TGCGCCAGCAGTGATGGAGGGAGGGTCATCAAAAACATTCAGTACTTC
j_gene: TRBJ2-5; len: 17; abundance: NA; v_gene: TRBV9; d_gene: TRBD2; CDR3aa: CASSVASSGGPGETQYF; CDR3nt: TGTGCCAGCAGCGTAGCCAGTTCGGGGGGGCCTGGAGAGACCCAGTACTTC
j_gene: TRBJ2-1; len: 16; abundance: NA; v_gene: TRBV10-3; d_gene: NA; CDR3aa: CAISELGASSYNEQFF; CDR3nt: TGTGCCATCAGTGAGCTTGGGGCTAGCTCCTACAATGAGCAGTTCTTC
j_gene: TRBJ2-2; len: 16; abundance: NA; v_gene: TRBV4-1; d_gene: TRBD2; CDR3aa: CASSQGSGDNTGELFF; CDR3nt: TGCGCCAGCAGCCAAGGTAGCGGGGATAACACCGGGGAGCTGTTTTTT
j_gene: TRBJ1-6; len: 16; abundance: NA; v_gene: TRBV3-1/TRBV3-2; d_gene: TRBD1; CDR3aa: CASSPLRDRGFSPLHF; CDR3nt: TGTGCCAGCAGCCCCCTTAGGGACAGGGGCTTCTCACCCCTCCACTTT
j_gene: TRBJ1-5; len: 14; abundance: NA; v_gene: TRBV6-5; d_gene: TRBD1; CDR3aa: CASSRQGAGQPQHF; CDR3nt: TGTGCCAGCAGCCGACAGGGGGCAGGACAGCCCCAGCATTTT
j_gene: TRBJ1-3; len: 13; abundance: NA; v_gene: TRBV12-3/TRBV12-4; d_gene: NA; CDR3aa: CASISSSGNTIYF; CDR3nt: TGTGCCAGCATCAGTTCCTCTGGAAACACCATATATTTT
j_gene: TRBJ2-1; len: 14; abundance: NA; v_gene: TRBV7-8; d_gene: TRBD1; CDR3aa: CASSSGGAYNEQFF; CDR3nt: TGTGCCAGCAGCTCAGGGGGCGCCTACAATGAGCAGTTCTTC